The rows below give T cell receptor beta chains drawn from one sample of a study of human T cells and chemical hapten exposure. TCRdb reanalysed the RACE reads using MiXCR and keeps one entry per CDR3 protein. Seen here are about 110,000 distinct CDR3 sequences, 9.5% to 15% observed once, and the top ten hold about 1.6%. Sequenced here: whole blood, sampled in connection with sensitization to the hapten diphenylcyclopropenone (DPC). Receptors originate from a woman between 50 and 59 years old with alopecia areata. Some clones in this sample may be carry-over from other donors' samples. Both conserved end residues are part of each CDR3. The order of the fields is D gene, clone size, J gene, V gene, CDR3 DNA, CDR3 protein. D genes are given only for firm matches. Clone size is given for some rows only: seen once, a few or many times, or a class if the clone is expanded.

- | many | TRBJ1-1 | TRBV11-2 | TGTGCCAGCAGCTTAAGACTGAACACTGAAGCTTTCTTT | CASSLRLNTEAFF
TRBD1 | - | TRBJ2-7 | TRBV5-1 | TGCGCCAGCAGCGAGGGACAGACAAACGAGCAGTACTTC | CASSEGQTNEQYF
TRBD1 | - | TRBJ2-7 | TRBV18 | TGTGCCAGCTCACTCCAGGACAGGGCCGGCGAGCAGTACTTC | CASSLQDRAGEQYF
TRBD1 | few | TRBJ2-1 | TRBV5-1 | TGCGCCAGCAGCTTCCGGACAGGGGCAACGTACAATGAGCAGTTCTTC | CASSFRTGATYNEQFF
TRBD1 | few | TRBJ1-6 | TRBV5-8 | TGTGCCAGCAGCTACTACAGGGGCCCCATCAATTCACCCCTCCACTTT | CASSYYRGPINSPLHF
- | many | TRBJ1-2 | TRBV19 | TGTGCCAGTACAACCACGGTACAAGGTTATGGCTACACCTTC | CASTTTVQGYGYTF
- | - | TRBJ2-1 | TRBV10-3 | TGTGCCCCCAGGAGGGACTTCCATAACAATGAGCAGTTCTTC | CAPRRDFHNNEQFF
- | - | TRBJ2-5 | TRBV29-1 | TGCAGCGTTGAACCAGGGCCCCAAGAGACCCAGTACTTC | CSVEPGPQETQYF
- | - | TRBJ1-4 | TRBV12-1 | TGTGCCAGCAGCCAAGGGACAGGGCCCGTGACAGCTAATGAAAAACTGTTTTTT | CASSQGTGPVTANEKLFF
TRBD1 | many | TRBJ1-1 | TRBV18 | TGTGCCAGCTCCCAAAGGACAGGGGAAAACACTGAAGCTTTCTTT | CASSQRTGENTEAFF
- | many | TRBJ1-6 | TRBV3-1 | TGTGCCAGCAGCCAAGATCTTGGGAATTCACCCCTCCACTTT | CASSQDLGNSPLHF
- | - | TRBJ2-1 | TRBV6-6 | TGTGCCAGCAGTCTGGAGGGCCGGTACAATGAGCAGTTCTTC | CASSLEGRYNEQFF
TRBD1 | many | TRBJ1-1 | TRBV5-6 | TGTGCCAGCAGCTTGGCCGGACAGGAATTGGCTGAAGCTTTCTTT | CASSLAGQELAEAFF
- | many | TRBJ2-1 | TRBV11-2 | TGTGCCAGCAGCACCCCTTCGATTGGGGGGGCTAGGGATGAGCAGTTCTTC | CASSTPSIGGARDEQFF
TRBD2 | few | TRBJ2-1 | TRBV2 | TGTGCCAGCGGAATAGCGGGGGGCCATAACAATGAGCAGTTCTTC | CASGIAGGHNNEQFF
TRBD1 | many | TRBJ2-7 | TRBV6-6 | TGTGCCAGCAGTTACACCGGGACAGGGTCTCACGAGCAGTACTTC | CASSYTGTGSHEQYF
- | - | TRBJ2-5 | TRBV19 | TGTGCCAGTAGTATCCGGGAGACCCAGTACTTC | CASSIRETQYF
- | - | TRBJ1-6 | TRBV25-1 | TGTGCCAGCAGTCCCCGGGCAGTAGCTTTTTCACCCCTCCACTTT | CASSPRAVAFSPLHF
TRBD1 | - | TRBJ2-1 | TRBV4-1 | TGCGCCAGCAGCCGCAGCGGGACAGGGATTACAAATGAGCAGTTCTTC | CASSRSGTGITNEQFF